This entry lists 24 T cell receptor beta chains sequenced from one sample in a study of control samples from healthy donors and cancer patients. Assay: immunoSEQ multiplex PCR; the TCRdb copy retains only in-frame clones and omits some. The sample includes about 150,000 clones, around 95% of them seen just once. The sample was blood. These receptors were collected from a man in his forties in good health.

The V call is TRBV30, the J call TRBJ2-1; D might be TRBD2 (5 bases). The CDR3 is 11 residues long. V dropped 1 base and J dropped 7 bases, with 5 bases sitting between them. CDR1 GTSNPN and CDR2 SVGIG come from the germline V gene (reference sequence). CDR3 loop: CAWSGGNEQFF. CDR3 nucleotides: TGTGCCTGGAGTGGAGGGAATGAGCAGTTCTTC.

The genes are TRBV5-5 and TRBJ2-2; D unresolved. Germline loops: CDR1 SGHKS, CDR2 YYEKEE (reference sequence). The V gene lost 0 bases and the J gene lost 4 bases, with 7 bases spanning the gap. The CDR3 consists of 14 residues. CDR3 residues: CASSLVAITGELFF. The CDR3 nucleotides are TGTGCCAGCAGCTTGGTGGCCATCACCGGGGAGCTGTTTTTT.

This sequence joins TRBV18 and TRBJ1-6; 9 bases fit TRBD1. Losses at the gene ends were 4 bases for V and 10 bases for J; bases not matched to a gene: 5. CDR1 is KGHSH and CDR2 is LQKENI in the germline V gene. This CDR3 is 14 amino acids long. The CDR3: CASSRDRGNSPLHF. The CDR3, as DNA: TGTGCCAGCTCACGCGACAGGGGGAACTCACCCCTCCACTTT.

This chain uses TRBV6-6 with TRBJ1-3; 9 nucleotides match TRBD1. The CDR3 extends over 14 amino acids. V was clipped by 10 bases and J by 3 bases; unmatched bases: 7. Per the germline V gene, CDR1 is MNHNY and CDR2 is SVGAGI (reference sequence). CDR3 nucleotide sequence: TGTGCCACCCGGACAGGGGATCATGGAAACACCATATATTTT. This gives the protein CATRTGDHGNTIYF.

This rearrangement joins TRBV5-4 to TRBJ1-2; TRBD1 might be the D (5 bases). The length of the CDR3 is 15 residues. V lost 0 bases, J lost 0 bases, and 9 bases lay in between. Germline CDR1 is SGHNT and CDR2 is YYREEE (reference sequence). The CDR3 DNA sequence: TGTGCCAGCAGCTTGGGGGGCGCAGCTAACTATGGCTACACCTTC. The encoded protein is CASSLGGAANYGYTF.

V is TRBV11-2 and J is TRBJ1-1, with 7 positions matching TRBD1. The length of the CDR3 is 17 residues. Germline V gene data show CDR1 as SGHAT and CDR2 as FQNNGV. V shed 5 bases, J shed 2 bases, and the junction held 14 bases outside the gene matches. The CDR3 nucleotides read TGTGCCAGCAGCCCTAGAGTCAAAACAGGGGCCAACACTGAAGCTTTCTTT. Amino acids: CASSPRVKTGANTEAFF. Drawing the rest from reference TRBV11-2 and TRBJ1-1, the complete variable domain is EAGVAQSPRYKIIEKRQSVAFWCNPISGHATLYWYQQILGQGPKLLIQFQNNGVVDDSQLPKDRFSAERLKGVDSTLKIQPAKLEDSAVYLCASSPRVKTGANTEAFFGQGTRLTVV.

The gene calls are TRBV7-2 and TRBJ2-3; D unclear. The germline CDR1 and CDR2 sequences are SGHTA and FQGNSA. This CDR3 region has 15 residues. V was clipped by 5 bases and J by 0 bases, with 12 bases between them. As DNA, the CDR3 is TGTGCCAGCAGCCCTAGTGGGGTTAGCACAGATACGCAGTATTTT. Amino acids: CASSPSGVSTDTQYF.

V gene TRBV28 combines with J gene TRBJ1-6, with D possibly TRBD1 on 6 matching bases. Per the germline V gene, CDR1 is MDHEN and CDR2 is SYDVKM. Trimming took 3 bases from V and 9 from J, leaving 21 bases between them. This CDR3 region has 17 residues. The CDR3 nucleotides read TGTGCCAGCAGTTTGGGCCCGGGGGGGGCGCAGAGTTCACCCCTCCACTTT. Its protein is CASSLGPGGAQSSPLHF.

This clone was detected once. This chain links TRBV7-9 with TRBJ1-4; no clear D gene. With 5 bases removed from V and 0 bases from J, the gap between germline ends came to 16 bases. From germline, CDR1 is SEHNR and CDR2 FQNEAQ (reference sequence). The CDR3 extends over 17 amino acids. DNA for the CDR3: TGTGCCAGCAGCCCCGGCCTGACGCGATCAACTAATGAAAAACTGTTTTTT. It specifies CASSPGLTRSTNEKLFF. Looking up the rest from reference TRBV7-9 and TRBJ1-4 gives the full variable domain: DTGVSQNPRHKITKRGQNVTFRCDPISEHNRLYWYRQTLGQGPEFLTYFQNEAQLEKSRLLSDRFSAERPKGSFSTLEIQRTEQGDSAMYLCASSPGLTRSTNEKLFFGSGTQLSVL.

This chain links TRBV3-1 (or the pseudogene TRBV3-2) with TRBJ2-7; tentatively, D is TRBD2 (5 bases). Germline-derived CDR1 and CDR2 are LGHDT and YNNKEL (reference sequence). CDR3 size: 19 residues. V was trimmed by 0 bases and J by 2 bases, leaving 23 bases between them. In DNA form, the CDR3 reads TGTGCCAGCAGCCAAGATGGGTACCCGACTACCCGGCCGACCTACGAGCAGTACTTC. Amino acids: CASSQDGYPTTRPTYEQYF.

The chain recombines TRBV7-2 with TRBJ1-2; 7 nucleotides match TRBD1. Germline CDR1 reads SGHTA; CDR2 reads FQGNSA. The CDR3 extends over 14 amino acids. J lost 3 bases, V lost 4 bases, and 5 bases had no gene match. CDR3 in DNA: TGTGCCAGCAGCTCCGGACAGGCTCACTATGGCTACACCTTC. Translated, it gives CASSSGQAHYGYTF.

The rearrangement joins TRBV27 to TRBJ1-4; no clear D gene. Trimming left V 3 bases short and J 8 bases short, with 10 bases between. This CDR3 contains 13 residues. Looked up from germline, CDR1 is MNHEY and CDR2 is SMNVEV (reference sequence). CDR3 DNA sequence: TGTGCCAGCAGTTTTGTGGCTGGCGAAAAACTGTTTTTT. Translation: CASSFVAGEKLFF.

The chain has TRBV5-4 and TRBJ2-5; 13 positions match TRBD2. The CDR3 runs to 17 residues. J was trimmed by 2 bases and V by 4 bases; bases with no gene match: 8. The germline V gene encodes CDR1 SGHNT and CDR2 YYREEE (reference sequence). The DNA of the CDR3 is TGTGCCAGCAGCCGCGCACTGGGACTAGCGGGGCAAGAGACCCAGTACTTC. Translating gives CASSRALGLAGQETQYF.

This chain uses TRBV20-1 with TRBJ2-7; 7 nucleotides align to TRBD2. V shed 3 bases and J 3 bases; nucleotides not matched to a gene: 11. From germline, CDR1 is DFQATT and CDR2 SNEGSKA (reference sequence). This CDR3 spans 15 amino acids. The CDR3 sequence: CSASELVLAYYEQYF. DNA for the CDR3: TGCAGTGCTAGTGAACTGGTACTAGCGTACTACGAGCAGTACTTC.

The chain has TRBV6-5 and TRBJ1-1, with TRBD1 matching 9 bases. CDR1 is MNHEY and CDR2 is SVGAGI in the germline V gene. The CDR3 is made up of 13 amino acids. V trimming: 6 bases; J trimming: 5 bases; junction bases outside the gene matches: 4. Here the CDR3 reads CASRAGTGTEAFF. In DNA, the CDR3 is TGTGCCAGCAGGGCCGGGACAGGGACTGAAGCTTTCTTT.

This clone was recorded only once. This chain links TRBV7-2 with TRBJ1-1; no reliable D call. Germline assignment: CDR1 SGHTA and CDR2 FQGNSA. Trimming removed 4 bases at V and 1 base at J, with 7 bases between. This CDR3 spans 13 amino acids. CDR3 nucleotide sequence: TGTGCCAGCAGCTCCCTTTCGAACACTGAAGCTTTCTTT. Translated, it gives CASSSLSNTEAFF.

The rearrangement uses TRBV2 and TRBJ1-2; 7 bases are a match to TRBD1. The CDR3 runs 15 residues. Germline V gene lookup returns CDR1 SNHLY and CDR2 FYNNEI. The J segment lost 1 base and the V segment lost 2 bases, leaving 4 bases of the junction unmatched. The CDR3 region is CASSEFDRDNYGYTF. Here the CDR3 DNA reads TGTGCCAGCAGTGAATTTGACAGGGATAACTATGGCTACACCTTC.

CDR3 DNA sequence: TGCGCCAGCAGCCAAGATGGGGATACGCAGTATTTT. It codes for CASSQDGDTQYF. The chain recombines TRBV4-1 with TRBJ2-3; D is undetermined. The CDR3 has 12 amino acids. Per germline, CDR1 MGHRA and CDR2 YSYEKL. The V gene lost 0 bases and the J gene lost 6 bases, with 4 bases spanning the gap.

This rearrangement joins TRBV9 to TRBJ1-2; no clear D. Trimming took 0 bases from V and 8 from J, leaving 11 bases between them. The CDR3 covers 13 residues. Germline-derived CDR1 and CDR2 are SGDLS and YYNGEE. The DNA of the CDR3 is TGTGCCAGCAGCGTAGGGGTCCGCGGAGGCTACACCTTC. This encodes CASSVGVRGGYTF.

The V gene is TRBV10-2, the J gene TRBJ1-4, with TRBD1 identical over 8 bases. CDR1 and CDR2 (germline): WSHSY, SAAADI. The CDR3 extends over 13 amino acids. V was clipped by 3 bases and J by 7 bases; unmatched bases: 1. CDR3 sequence (DNA): TGCGCCAGCAGTGAAACAGGGGGTGAAAAACTGTTTTTT. Its protein product is CASSETGGEKLFF.

J is TRBJ2-3 and V is TRBV24-1; the D gene could be TRBD1 or TRBD2 (6 bases each). Between the trimmed V and J ends, which lost 1 base and 1 base, there was a span of 11 bases. The V gene's germline CDR1 is KGHDR and CDR2 SFDVKD. The CDR3 covers 16 residues. The CDR3, as DNA: TGTGCCACCAGTGATTTCAGGGGACTGGGCACAGATACGCAGTATTTT. Its protein product is CATSDFRGLGTDTQYF.

The rearrangement links TRBV3-1 (or the pseudogene TRBV3-2) to TRBJ2-3, with D perhaps matching TRBD1 (6 bases). V lost 1 base and J lost 0, with 20 bases in between. Germline V gene sequence: CDR1 LGHDT, CDR2 YNNKEL (reference sequence). The CDR3 spans 19 residues. The CDR3 loop is CASSQGGLGGAWSTDTQYF. The CDR3 nucleotides are TGTGCCAGCAGCCAAGGAGGATTAGGGGGAGCGTGGAGCACAGATACGCAGTATTTT.

This chain links TRBV7-3 with TRBJ2-2; 12 nucleotides agree with TRBD2. The CDR3 is made up of 18 amino acids. The V gene end was trimmed by 4 bases and the J gene end by 3 bases; junction bases not matched to a gene: 9. CDR1 and CDR2 (germline): SGHTA, FQGTGA. The CDR3 sequence: CASSSPPLAGGDTGELFF. CDR3 coding DNA: TGTGCCAGCAGCTCGCCTCCCCTAGCGGGGGGGGACACCGGGGAGCTGTTTTTT.

This clone was seen a single time. The chain employs TRBV28 and TRBJ1-6; the D gene is possibly TRBD1 (6 bases). In germline, CDR1 is MDHEN, CDR2 SYDVKM. The V end lost 7 bases, the J end lost 6 bases, and 13 bases lay between the germline ends. This CDR3 contains 14 residues. Here the CDR3 reads CASTPGDANSPLHF. CDR3 in DNA: TGTGCCAGCACTCCAGGGGATGCTAATTCACCCCTCCACTTT. The full variable domain, its missing parts supplied by reference TRBV28 and TRBJ1-6, is DVKVTQSSRYLVKRTGEKVFLECVQDMDHENMFWYRQDPGLGLRLIYFSYDVKMKEKGDIPEGYSVSREKKERFSLILESASTNQTSMYLCASTPGDANSPLHFGNGTRLTVT.